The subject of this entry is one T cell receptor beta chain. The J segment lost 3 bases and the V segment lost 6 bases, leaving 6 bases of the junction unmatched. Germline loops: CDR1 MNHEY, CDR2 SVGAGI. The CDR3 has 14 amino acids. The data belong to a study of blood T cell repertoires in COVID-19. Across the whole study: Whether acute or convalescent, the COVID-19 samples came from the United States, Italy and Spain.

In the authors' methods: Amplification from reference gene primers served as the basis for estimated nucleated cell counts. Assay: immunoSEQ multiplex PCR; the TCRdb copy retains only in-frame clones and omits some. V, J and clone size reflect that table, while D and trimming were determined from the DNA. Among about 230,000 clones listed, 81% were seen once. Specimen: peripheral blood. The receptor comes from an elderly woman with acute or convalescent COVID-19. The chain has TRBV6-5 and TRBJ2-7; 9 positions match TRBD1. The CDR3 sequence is CASSYDRGSYEQYF. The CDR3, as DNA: TGTGCCAGCAGCTACGACAGGGGGAGCTACGAGCAGTACTTC.